The clone carrying this T cell receptor beta chain was seen at least ten times. Its specificity is not known. This entry is derived from a study of Graves' ophthalmopathy and Graves' hyperthyroidism. Study outcomes and limitations: Blood also carried most expanded thyroid clonotypes exceeding 0.001 frequency. The study's model predicted ophthalmopathy progression at 70.59% sensitivity and almost 75% specificity.

Scientists amplified the TCR beta CDR3 regions from RNA transcripts. Amplification began with first-round RT-PCR using HTBI primers, then second-round multiplex PCR was performed. TCRdb re-derived calls from the multiplex PCR reads in MiXCR, one entry per CDR3 protein. Here the sample spans approximately 480,000 distinct CDR3 sequences, approximately 15% being singletons. J lost 10 bases, V lost 2 bases, and 9 bases had no gene match. The CDR3 is made up of 13 amino acids. Looked up from germline, CDR1 is DFQATT and CDR2 is SNEGSKA (reference sequence). Excluded were patients with other autoimmune diseases, uncontrolled infections, pregnancy or lactation. A volume of 10 ml of fresh peripheral blood supplied the PBMCs.

Sequenced sample: blood. This sequence originates from a woman aged 25 to 39 with Graves' ophthalmopathy. The genes are TRBV20-1 and TRBJ1-1, with 8 nucleotides matching TRBD1. This chain's CDR3 is CSARPRTGIIAFF. The CDR3 DNA reads as TGCAGTGCTAGACCTAGGACAGGGATCATAGCTTTCTTT.